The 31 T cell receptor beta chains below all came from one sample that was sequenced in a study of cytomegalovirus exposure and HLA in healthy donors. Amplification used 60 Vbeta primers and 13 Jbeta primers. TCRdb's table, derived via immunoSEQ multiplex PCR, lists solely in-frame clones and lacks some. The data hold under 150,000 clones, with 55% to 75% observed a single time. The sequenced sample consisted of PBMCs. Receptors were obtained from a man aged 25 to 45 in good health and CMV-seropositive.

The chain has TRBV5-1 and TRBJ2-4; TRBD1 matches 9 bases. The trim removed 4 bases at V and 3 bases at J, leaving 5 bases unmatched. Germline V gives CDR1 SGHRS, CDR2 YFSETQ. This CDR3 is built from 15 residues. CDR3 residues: CASSRQGGVKNIQYF. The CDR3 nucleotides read TGCGCCAGCAGCAGACAGGGGGGAGTCAAAAACATTCAGTACTTC.

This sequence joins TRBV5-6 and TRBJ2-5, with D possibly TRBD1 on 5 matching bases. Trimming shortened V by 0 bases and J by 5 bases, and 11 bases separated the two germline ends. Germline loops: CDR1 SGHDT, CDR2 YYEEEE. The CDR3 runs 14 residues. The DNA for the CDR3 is TGTGCCAGCAGCTTGGGACAGTACACTGAGACCCAGTACTTC. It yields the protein CASSLGQYTETQYF.

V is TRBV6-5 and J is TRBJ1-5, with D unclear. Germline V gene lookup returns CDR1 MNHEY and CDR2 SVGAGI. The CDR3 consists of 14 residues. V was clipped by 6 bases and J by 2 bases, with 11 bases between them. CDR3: CASRRRLGNQPQHF. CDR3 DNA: TGTGCCAGCAGAAGAAGACTGGGCAATCAGCCCCAGCATTTT.

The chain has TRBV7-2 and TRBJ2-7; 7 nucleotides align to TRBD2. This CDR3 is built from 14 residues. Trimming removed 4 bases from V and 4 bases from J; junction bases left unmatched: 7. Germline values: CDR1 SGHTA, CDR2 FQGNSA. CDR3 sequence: CASSYQREPYEQYF. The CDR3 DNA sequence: TGTGCCAGCAGCTACCAGCGGGAACCGTACGAGCAGTACTTC.

For the CDR3, the DNA is TGTGCCAGCAGCCCACAGGGGGCTTACTACGAGCAGTACTTC. Residues: CASSPQGAYYEQYF. The V call is TRBV7-6, the J call TRBJ2-7; TRBD1 aligns across 9 bases. V shed 5 bases and J 3 bases; nucleotides not matched to a gene: 5. In germline, CDR1 is SGHVS, CDR2 FNYEAQ. The CDR3 consists of 14 residues. The complete variable domain, with remaining parts taken from reference TRBV7-6 and TRBJ2-7, reads GAGVSQSPRYKVTKRGQDVALRCDPISGHVSLYWYRQALGQGPEFLTYFNYEAQQDKSGLPNDRFSAERPEGSISTLTIQRTEQRDSAMYRCASSPQGAYYEQYFGPGTRLTVT.

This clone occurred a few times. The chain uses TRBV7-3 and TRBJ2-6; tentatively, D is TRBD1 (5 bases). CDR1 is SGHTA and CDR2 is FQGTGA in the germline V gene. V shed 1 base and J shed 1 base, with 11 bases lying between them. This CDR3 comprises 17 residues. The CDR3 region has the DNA TGTGCCAGCAGCTTAATGGGGCAACAGTCTGGGGCCAACGTCCTGACTTTC. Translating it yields CASSLMGQQSGANVLTF.

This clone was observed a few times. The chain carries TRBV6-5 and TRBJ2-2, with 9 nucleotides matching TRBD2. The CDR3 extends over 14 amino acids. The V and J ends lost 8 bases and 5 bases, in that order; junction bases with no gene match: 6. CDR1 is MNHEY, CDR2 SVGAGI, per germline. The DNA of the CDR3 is TGTGCCAGCGTAGCGGGAGTCGTTACCGGGGAGCTGTTTTTT. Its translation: CASVAGVVTGELFF.

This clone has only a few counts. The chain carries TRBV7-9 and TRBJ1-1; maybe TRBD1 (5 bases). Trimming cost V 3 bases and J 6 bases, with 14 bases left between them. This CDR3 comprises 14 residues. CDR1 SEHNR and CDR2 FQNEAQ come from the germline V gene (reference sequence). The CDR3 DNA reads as TGTGCCAGCAGCTTTCCGGGGGATAGCGCTGAAGCTTTCTTT. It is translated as CASSFPGDSAEAFF.

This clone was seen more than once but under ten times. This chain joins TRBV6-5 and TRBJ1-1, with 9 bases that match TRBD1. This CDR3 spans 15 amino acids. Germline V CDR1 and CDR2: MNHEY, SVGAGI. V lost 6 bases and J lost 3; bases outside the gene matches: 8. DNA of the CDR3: TGTGCCAGCAGGTCAACAGGGGGCTGGGACACTGAAGCTTTCTTT. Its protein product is CASRSTGGWDTEAFF.

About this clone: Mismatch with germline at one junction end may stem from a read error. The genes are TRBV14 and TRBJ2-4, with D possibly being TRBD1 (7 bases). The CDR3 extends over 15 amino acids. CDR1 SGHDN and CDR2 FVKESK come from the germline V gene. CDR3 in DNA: TGTGCCAGCAGCCTCATCAGGGGGGCAAAAAACACTCAGTACTTC. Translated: CASSLIRGAKNTQYF.

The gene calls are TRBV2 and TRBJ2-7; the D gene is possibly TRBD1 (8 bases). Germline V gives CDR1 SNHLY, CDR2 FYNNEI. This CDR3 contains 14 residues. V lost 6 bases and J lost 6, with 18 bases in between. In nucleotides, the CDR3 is TGTGCCAGCAGCAAGGGGGGGACAGGATGCGAGCAGTACTTC. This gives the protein CASSKGGTGCEQYF.

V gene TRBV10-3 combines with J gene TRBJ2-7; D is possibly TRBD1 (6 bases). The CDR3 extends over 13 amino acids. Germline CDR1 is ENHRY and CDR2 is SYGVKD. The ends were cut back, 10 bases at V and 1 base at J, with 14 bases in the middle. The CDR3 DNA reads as TGTGCCACCGCAGGGGATCCTTCCTACGAGCAGTACTTC. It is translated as CATAGDPSYEQYF.

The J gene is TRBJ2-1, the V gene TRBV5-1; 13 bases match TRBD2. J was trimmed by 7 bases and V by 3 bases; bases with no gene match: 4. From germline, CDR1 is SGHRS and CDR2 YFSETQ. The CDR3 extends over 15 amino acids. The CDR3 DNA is TGCGCCAGCAGCTCCGGGGGACTAGCGGGAAATGAGCAGTTCTTC. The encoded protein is CASSSGGLAGNEQFF. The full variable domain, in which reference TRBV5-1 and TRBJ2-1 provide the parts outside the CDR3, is KAGVTQTPRYLIKTRGQQVTLSCSPISGHRSVSWYQQTPGQGLQFLFEYFSETQRNKGNFPGRFSGRQFSNSRSEMNVSTLELGDSALYLCASSSGGLAGNEQFFGPGTRLTVL.

The CDR3 bases are TGTGCCAGCAGCATACAGGGATCCGGCTCTGGAAACACCATATATTTT. Translating gives CASSIQGSGSGNTIYF. This chain links TRBV9 with TRBJ1-3; tentative D call: TRBD1 (6 bases). Trimming removed 4 bases from V and 0 bases from J, with 14 bases in between. Germline values: CDR1 SGDLS, CDR2 YYNGEE. The CDR3 sequence is 16 residues long.

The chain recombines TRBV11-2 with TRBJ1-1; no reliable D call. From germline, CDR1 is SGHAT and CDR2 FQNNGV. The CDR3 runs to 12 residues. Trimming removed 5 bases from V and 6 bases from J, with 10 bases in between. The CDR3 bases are TGTGCCAGCAGCCGGACGAGGGCTGAAGCTTTCTTT. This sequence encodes CASSRTRAEAFF.

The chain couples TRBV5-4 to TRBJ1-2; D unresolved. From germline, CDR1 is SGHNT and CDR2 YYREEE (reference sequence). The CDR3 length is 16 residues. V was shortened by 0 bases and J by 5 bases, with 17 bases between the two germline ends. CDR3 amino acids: CASSLAPKREPYGYTF. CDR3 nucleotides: TGTGCCAGCAGCTTGGCCCCTAAGAGGGAGCCGTATGGCTACACCTTC.

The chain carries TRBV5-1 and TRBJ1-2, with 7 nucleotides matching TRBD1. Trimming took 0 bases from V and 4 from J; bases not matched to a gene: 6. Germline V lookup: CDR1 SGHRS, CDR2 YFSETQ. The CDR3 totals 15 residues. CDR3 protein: CASSLGGTASYGYTF. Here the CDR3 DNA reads TGCGCCAGCAGCTTGGGGGGGACAGCAAGCTATGGCTACACCTTC.

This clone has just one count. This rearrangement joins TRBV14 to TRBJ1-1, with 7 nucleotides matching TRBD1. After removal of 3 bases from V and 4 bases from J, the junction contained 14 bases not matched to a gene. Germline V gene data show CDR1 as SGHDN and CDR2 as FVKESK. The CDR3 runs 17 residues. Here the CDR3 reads CASSHLNPGQSTTEAFF. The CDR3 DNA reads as TGTGCCAGCAGCCATTTAAACCCGGGACAGTCAACCACTGAAGCTTTCTTT.

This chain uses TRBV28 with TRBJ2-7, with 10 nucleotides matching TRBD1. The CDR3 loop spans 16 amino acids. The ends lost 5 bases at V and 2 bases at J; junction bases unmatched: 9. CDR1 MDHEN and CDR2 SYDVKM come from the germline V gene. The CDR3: CASSVPPGQGTYEQYF. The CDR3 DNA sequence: TGTGCCAGCAGTGTACCCCCGGGACAGGGGACCTACGAGCAGTACTTC.

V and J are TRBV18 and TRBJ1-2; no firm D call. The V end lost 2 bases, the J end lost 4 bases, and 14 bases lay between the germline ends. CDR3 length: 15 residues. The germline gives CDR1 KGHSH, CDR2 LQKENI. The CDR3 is CASSPDLGGSYGYTF. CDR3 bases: TGTGCCAGCTCACCAGACCTAGGAGGTAGCTATGGCTACACCTTC.

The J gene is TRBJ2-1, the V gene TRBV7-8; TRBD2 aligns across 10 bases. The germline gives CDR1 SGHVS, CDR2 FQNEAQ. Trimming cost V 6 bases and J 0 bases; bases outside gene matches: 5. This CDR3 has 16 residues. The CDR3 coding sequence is TGTGCCAGCAGGAAGCTAGCGGGAGCCTCCTACAATGAGCAGTTCTTC. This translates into CASRKLAGASYNEQFF.

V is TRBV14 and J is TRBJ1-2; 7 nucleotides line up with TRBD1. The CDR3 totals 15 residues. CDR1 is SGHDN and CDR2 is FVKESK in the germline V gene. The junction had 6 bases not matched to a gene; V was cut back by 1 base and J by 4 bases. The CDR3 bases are TGTGCCAGCAGCCAAGGCAGACAGGGAAGCTATGGCTACACCTTC. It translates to CASSQGRQGSYGYTF.

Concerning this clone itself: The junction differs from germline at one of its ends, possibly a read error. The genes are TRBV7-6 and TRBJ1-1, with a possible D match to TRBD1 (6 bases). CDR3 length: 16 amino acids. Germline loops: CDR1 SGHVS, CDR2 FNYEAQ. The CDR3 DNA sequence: TGTGCCAGCAGCCCACGGACCGGGACAACGAACACTGAAGCTTCCTTT. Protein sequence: CASSPRTGTTNTEASF.

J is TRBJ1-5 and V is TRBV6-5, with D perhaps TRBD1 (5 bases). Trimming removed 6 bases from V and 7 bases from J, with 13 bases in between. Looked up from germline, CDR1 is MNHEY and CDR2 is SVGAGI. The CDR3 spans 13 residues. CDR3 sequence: CASRHSGMQPQHF. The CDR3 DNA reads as TGTGCCAGCAGGCACTCAGGGATGCAGCCCCAGCATTTT.

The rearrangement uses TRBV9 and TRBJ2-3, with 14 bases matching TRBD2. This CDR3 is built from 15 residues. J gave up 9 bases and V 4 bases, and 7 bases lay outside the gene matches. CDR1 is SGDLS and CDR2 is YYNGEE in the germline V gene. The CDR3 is CASSPGTSGRGTQYF. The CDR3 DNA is TGTGCCAGCAGCCCCGGGACTAGCGGGAGAGGGACGCAGTATTTT.

CDR3 in amino acids: CASSYSARGTGELFF. The DNA for the CDR3 is TGTGCCAGCAGTTACTCGGCCAGGGGAACCGGGGAGCTGTTTTTT. V and J are TRBV6-5 and TRBJ2-2, with a tentative D call TRBD1 (6 bases). The CDR3 contains 15 residues. Germline assignment: CDR1 MNHEY and CDR2 SVGAGI. V lost 0 bases to trimming and J lost 5 bases, with 10 bases between them.

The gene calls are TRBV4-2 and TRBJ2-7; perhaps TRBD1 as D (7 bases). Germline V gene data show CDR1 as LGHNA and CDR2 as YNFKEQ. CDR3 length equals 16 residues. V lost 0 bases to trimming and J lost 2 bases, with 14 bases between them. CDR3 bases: TGTGCCAGCAGCCAAGAAGGGGGCGGGGTTCCCTACGAGCAGTACTTC. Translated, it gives CASSQEGGGVPYEQYF.

Written as DNA, the CDR3 is TGCGCCAGCAGCTTGACAACGTCCCTGAACACTGAAGCTTTCTTT. Its translation is CASSLTTSLNTEAFF. The chain joins TRBV5-1 to TRBJ1-1, with D hard to call. The V end was cut by 1 base, the J end by 0 bases, with 10 bases between. Looked up from germline, CDR1 is SGHRS and CDR2 is YFSETQ. The CDR3 extends over 15 amino acids.

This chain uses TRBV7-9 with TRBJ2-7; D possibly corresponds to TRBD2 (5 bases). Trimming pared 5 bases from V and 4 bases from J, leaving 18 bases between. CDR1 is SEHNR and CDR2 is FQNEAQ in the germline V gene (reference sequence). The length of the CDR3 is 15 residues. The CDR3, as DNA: TGTGCCAGCAGCCCAAGGACGATGGAGGTTTACGAGCAGTACTTC. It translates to CASSPRTMEVYEQYF.

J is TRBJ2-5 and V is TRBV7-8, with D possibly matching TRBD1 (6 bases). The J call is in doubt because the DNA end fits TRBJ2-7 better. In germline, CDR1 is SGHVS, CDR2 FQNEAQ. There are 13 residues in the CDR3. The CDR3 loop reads CASSLARGYEQYF. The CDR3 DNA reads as TGTGCCAGCAGCTTAGCGAGGGGGTACGAGCAGTACTTC.

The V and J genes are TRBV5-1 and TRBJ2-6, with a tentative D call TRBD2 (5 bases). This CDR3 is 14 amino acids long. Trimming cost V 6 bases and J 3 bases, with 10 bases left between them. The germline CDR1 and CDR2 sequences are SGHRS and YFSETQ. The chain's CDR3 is CASTHGGGANVLTF. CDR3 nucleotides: TGCGCCAGCACGCACGGAGGTGGGGCCAACGTCCTGACTTTC.